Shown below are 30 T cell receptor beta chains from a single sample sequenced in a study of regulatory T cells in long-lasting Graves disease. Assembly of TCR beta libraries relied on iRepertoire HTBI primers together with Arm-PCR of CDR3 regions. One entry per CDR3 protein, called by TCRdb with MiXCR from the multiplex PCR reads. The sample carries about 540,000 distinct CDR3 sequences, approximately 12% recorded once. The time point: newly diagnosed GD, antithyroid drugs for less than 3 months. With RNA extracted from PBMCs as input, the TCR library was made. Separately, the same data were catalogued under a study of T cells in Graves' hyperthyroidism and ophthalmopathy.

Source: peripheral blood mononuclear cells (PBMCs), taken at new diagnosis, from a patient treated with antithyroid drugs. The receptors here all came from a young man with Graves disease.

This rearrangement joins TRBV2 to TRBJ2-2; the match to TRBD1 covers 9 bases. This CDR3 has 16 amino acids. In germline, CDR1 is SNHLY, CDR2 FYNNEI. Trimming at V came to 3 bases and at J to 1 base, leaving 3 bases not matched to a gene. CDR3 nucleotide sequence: TGTGCCAGCAGTGATGAGGACAGGGGGAACACCGGGGAGCTGTTTTTT. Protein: CASSDEDRGNTGELFF.

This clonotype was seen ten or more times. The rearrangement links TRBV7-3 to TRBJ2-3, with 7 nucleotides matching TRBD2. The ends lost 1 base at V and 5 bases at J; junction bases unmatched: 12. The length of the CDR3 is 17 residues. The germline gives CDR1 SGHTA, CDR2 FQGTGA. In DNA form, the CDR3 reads TGTGCCAGCAGCTTAAAGGGTCTAGCGGTGTGGGAAGATACGCAGTATTTT. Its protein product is CASSLKGLAVWEDTQYF.

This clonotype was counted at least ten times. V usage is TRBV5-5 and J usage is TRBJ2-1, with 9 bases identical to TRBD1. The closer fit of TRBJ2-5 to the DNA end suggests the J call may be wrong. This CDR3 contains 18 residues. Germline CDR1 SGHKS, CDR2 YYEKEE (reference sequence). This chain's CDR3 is CASSSQTRDRVGTETQYF. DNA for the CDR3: TGTGCCAGCAGCTCCCAAACCCGGGACAGGGTAGGAACGGAGACCCAGTACTTC.

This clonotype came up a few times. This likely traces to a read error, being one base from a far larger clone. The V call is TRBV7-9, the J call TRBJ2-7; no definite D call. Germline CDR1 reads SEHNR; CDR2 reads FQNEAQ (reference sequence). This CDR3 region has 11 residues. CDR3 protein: CASSPSHEQYF. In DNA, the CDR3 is TGTGCCAGCAGCCCCTCCCACGAGCAGTACTTC.

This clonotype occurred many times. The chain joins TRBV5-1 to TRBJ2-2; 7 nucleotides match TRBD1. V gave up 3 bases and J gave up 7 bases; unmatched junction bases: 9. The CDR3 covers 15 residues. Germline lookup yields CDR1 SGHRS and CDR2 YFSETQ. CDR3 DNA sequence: TGCGCCAGCAGCTGGCGACAGGGAGCCGGCGGGGAGCTGTTTTTT. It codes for CASSWRQGAGGELFF.

DNA of the CDR3: TGTGCCAGCAGCCTCCCAGGACAGTACCAAGAGACCCAGTACTTC. Amino acids: CASSLPGQYQETQYF. The chain combines TRBV25-1 with TRBJ2-5; D perhaps matches TRBD1 (6 bases). The CDR3 runs 15 residues. Trimming stripped 6 bases from V and 0 bases from J, with 14 bases between. The germline gives CDR1 MGHDK, CDR2 SYGVNS.

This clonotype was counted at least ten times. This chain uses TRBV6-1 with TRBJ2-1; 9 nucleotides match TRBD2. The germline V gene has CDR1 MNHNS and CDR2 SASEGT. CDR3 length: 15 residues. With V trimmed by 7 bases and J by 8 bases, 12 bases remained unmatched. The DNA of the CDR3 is TGTGCCAGCACCCCGTTTGGTAGCGGGAGTTATGAGCAGTTCTTC. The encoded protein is CASTPFGSGSYEQFF.

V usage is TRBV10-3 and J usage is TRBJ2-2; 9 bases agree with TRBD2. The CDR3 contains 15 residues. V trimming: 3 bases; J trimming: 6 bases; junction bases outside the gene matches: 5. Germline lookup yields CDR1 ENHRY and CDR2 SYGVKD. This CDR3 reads CAISEGTSRPGELFF. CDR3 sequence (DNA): TGTGCCATCAGTGAAGGGACTAGCCGCCCCGGGGAGCTGTTTTTT.

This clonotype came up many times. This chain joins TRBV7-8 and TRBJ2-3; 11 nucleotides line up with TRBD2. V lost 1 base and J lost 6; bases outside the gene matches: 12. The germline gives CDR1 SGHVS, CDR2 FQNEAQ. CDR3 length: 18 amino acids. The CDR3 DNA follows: TGTGCCAGCAGCTTAGTTGGGACTAGCGGCCCGAGCCGGGATACGCAGTATTTT. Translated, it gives CASSLVGTSGPSRDTQYF.

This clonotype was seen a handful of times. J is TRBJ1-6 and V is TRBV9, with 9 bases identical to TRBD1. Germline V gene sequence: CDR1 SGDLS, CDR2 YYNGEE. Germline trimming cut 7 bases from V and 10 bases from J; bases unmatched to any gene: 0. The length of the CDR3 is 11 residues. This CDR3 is CASGQGSPLHF. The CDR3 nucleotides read TGTGCCAGCGGACAGGGGTCACCCCTCCACTTT.

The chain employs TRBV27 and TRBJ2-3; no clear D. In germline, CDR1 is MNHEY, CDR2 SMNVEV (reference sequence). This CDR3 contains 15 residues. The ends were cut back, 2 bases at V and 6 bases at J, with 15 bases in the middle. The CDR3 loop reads CASSLSSTPGDTQYF. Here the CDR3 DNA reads TGTGCCAGCAGTTTAAGCTCGACGCCTGGGGATACGCAGTATTTT.

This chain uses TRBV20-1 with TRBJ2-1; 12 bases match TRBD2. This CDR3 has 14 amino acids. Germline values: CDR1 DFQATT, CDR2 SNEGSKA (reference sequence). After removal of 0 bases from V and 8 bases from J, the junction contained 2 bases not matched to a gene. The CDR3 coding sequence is TGCAGTGCTAGAGAGACTAGCGGGAGTGATGAGCAGTTCTTC. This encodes CSARETSGSDEQFF.

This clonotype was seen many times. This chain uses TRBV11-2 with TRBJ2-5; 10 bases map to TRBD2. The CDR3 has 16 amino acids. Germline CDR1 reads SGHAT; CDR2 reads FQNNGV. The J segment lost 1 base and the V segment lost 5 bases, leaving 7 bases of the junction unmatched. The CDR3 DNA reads TGTGCCAGCAGCCCACGACTAGCGGGTACCCAAGAGACCCAGTACTTC. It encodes CASSPRLAGTQETQYF.

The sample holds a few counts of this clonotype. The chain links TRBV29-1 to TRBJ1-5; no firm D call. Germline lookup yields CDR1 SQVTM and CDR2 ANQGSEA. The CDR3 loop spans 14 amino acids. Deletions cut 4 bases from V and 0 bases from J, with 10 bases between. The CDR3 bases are TGCAGCGTTGGGGCCACTGATAGCAATCAGCCCCAGCATTTT. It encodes CSVGATDSNQPQHF. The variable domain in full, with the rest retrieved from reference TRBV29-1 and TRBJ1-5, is SAVISQKPSRDICQRGTSLTIQCQVDSQVTMMFWYRQQPGQSLTLIATANQGSEATYESGFVIDKFPISRPNLTFSTLTVSNMSPEDSSIYLCSVGATDSNQPQHFGDGTRLSIL.

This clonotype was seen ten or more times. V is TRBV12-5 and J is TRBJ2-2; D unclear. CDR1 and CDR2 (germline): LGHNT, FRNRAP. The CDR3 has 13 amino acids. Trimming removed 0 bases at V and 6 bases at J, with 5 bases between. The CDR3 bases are TGTGCTAGTGGTTTGGTACTCGCCGGGGAGCTGTTTTTT. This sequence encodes CASGLVLAGELFF.

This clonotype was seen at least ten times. The CDR3 sequence: CSALDRAQETQYF. The CDR3 bases are TGCAGTGCTTTGGACAGGGCCCAAGAGACCCAGTACTTC. The genes are TRBV20-1 and TRBJ2-5; 8 positions match TRBD1. This CDR3 is 13 amino acids long. The germline V gene has CDR1 DFQATT and CDR2 SNEGSKA (reference sequence). The V gene end was trimmed by 5 bases and the J gene end by 1 base; junction bases not matched to a gene: 3.

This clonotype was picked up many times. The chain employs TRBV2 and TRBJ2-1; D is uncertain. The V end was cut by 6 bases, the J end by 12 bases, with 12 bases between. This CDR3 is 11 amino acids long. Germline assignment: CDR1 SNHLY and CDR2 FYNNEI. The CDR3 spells CASRDAPGQFF. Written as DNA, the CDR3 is TGTGCCAGCAGGGACGCTCCGGGGCAGTTCTTC.

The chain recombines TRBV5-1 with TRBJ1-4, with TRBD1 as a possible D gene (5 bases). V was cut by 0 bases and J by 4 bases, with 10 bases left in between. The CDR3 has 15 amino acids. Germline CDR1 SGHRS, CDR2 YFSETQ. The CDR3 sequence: CASSLGPGGNEKLFF. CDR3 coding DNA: TGCGCCAGCAGCTTGGGGCCCGGGGGTAATGAAAAACTGTTTTTT.

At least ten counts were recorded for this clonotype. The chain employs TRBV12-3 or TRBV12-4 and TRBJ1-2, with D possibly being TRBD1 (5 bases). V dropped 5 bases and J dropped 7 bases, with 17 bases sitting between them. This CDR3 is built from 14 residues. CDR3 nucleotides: TGTGCCAGCAGTCCATCAGGGCTACTTATTGGCTACACCTTC. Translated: CASSPSGLLIGYTF.

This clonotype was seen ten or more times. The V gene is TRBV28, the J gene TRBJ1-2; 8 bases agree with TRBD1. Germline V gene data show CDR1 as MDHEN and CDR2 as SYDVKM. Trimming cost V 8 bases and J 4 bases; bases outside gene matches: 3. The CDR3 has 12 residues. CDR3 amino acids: CASCGQGYGYTF. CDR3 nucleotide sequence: TGTGCCAGCTGCGGACAGGGCTATGGCTACACCTTC.

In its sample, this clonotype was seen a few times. CDR3 residues: CASSLGGGRSVETQYF. Here the CDR3 DNA reads TGCGCCAGCAGCCTTGGGGGCGGGAGGTCCGTGGAGACCCAGTACTTC. The V gene is TRBV4-1, the J gene TRBJ2-5; 8 bases are a match to TRBD2. The CDR3 contains 16 residues. Germline loops: CDR1 MGHRA, CDR2 YSYEKL. The ends lost 4 bases at V and 5 bases at J; junction bases unmatched: 12.

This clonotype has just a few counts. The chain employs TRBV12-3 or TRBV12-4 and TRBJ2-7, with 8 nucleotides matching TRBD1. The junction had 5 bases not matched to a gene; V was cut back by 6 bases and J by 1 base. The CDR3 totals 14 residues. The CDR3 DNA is TGTGCCAGCAGCAGACGGGACAGGTCCTACGAGCAGTACTTC. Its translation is CASSRRDRSYEQYF.

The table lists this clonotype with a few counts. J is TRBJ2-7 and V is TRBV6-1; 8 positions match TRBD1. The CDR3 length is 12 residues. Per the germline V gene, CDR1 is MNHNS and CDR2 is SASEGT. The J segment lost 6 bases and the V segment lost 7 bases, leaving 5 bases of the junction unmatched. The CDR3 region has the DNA TGTGCCAGCACCTACACAGGGGGCGAGCAGTACTTC. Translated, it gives CASTYTGGEQYF.

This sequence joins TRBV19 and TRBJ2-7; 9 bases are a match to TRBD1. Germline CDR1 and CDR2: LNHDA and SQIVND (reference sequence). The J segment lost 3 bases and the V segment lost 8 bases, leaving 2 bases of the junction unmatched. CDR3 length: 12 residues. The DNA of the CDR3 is TGTGCCAGTGGACAGGGGATCTACGAGCAGTACTTC. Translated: CASGQGIYEQYF.

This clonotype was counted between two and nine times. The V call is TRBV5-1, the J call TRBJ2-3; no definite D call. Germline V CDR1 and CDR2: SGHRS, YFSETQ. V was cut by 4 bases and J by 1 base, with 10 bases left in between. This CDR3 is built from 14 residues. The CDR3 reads CASSPRLGTDTQYF. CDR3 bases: TGCGCCAGCAGCCCGCGCTTGGGCACAGATACGCAGTATTTT.

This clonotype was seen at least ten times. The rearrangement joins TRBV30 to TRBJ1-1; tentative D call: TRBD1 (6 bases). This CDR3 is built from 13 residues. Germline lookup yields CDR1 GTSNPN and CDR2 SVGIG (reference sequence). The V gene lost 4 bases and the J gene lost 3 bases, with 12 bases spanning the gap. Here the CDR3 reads CAWNREVDTEAFF. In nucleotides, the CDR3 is TGTGCCTGGAACAGGGAGGTGGACACTGAAGCTTTCTTT.

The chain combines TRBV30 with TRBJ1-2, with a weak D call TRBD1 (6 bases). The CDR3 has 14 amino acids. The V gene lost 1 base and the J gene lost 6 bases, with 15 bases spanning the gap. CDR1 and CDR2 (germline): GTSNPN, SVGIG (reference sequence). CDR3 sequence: CAWSERGPGDGYTF. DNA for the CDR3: TGTGCCTGGAGTGAGAGGGGACCAGGGGATGGCTACACCTTC.

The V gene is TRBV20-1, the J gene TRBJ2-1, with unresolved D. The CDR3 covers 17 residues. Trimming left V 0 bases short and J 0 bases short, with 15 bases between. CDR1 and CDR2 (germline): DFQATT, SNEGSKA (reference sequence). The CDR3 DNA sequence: TGCAGTGCTAGAGAAATGGCGAGACCTAGCTCCTACAATGAGCAGTTCTTC. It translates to CSAREMARPSSYNEQFF.

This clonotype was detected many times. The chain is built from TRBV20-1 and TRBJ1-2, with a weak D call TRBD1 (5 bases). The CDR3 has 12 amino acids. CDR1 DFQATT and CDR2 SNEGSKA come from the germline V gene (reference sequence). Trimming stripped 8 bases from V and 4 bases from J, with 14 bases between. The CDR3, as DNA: TGCAGTACACTCGGGACTACCTATGGCTACACCTTC. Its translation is CSTLGTTYGYTF.

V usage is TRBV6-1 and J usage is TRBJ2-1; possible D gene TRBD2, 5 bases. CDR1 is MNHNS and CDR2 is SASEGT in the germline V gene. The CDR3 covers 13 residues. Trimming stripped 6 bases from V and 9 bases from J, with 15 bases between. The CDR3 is CASSLNEGIEQFF. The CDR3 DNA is TGTGCCAGCAGCCTTAATGAGGGAATTGAGCAGTTCTTC.